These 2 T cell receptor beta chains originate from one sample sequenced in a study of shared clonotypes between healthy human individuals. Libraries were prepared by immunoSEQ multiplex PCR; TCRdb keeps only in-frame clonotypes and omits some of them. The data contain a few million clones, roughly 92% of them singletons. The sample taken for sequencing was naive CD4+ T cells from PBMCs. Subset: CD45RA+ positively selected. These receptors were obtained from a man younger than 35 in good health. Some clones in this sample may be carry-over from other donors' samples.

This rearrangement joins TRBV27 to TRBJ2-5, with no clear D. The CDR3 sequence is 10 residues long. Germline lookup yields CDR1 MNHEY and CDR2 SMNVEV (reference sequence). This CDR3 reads CGFTQETQYF. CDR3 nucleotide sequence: TGTGGGTTTACTCAAGAGACCCAGTACTTC.

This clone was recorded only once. The CDR3 DNA sequence: TGTGCCAGCAGTTTCCCCGCCCCAATGGACACTGAAGCTTTCTTT. This translates into CASSFPAPMDTEAFF. The rearrangement joins TRBV28 to TRBJ1-1; unclear D gene. Per germline, CDR1 MDHEN and CDR2 SYDVKM. The CDR3 totals 15 residues. Trimming stripped 3 bases from V and 3 bases from J, with 14 bases between.